Listed below are T cell receptor beta chains from one sample, sequenced in a study of T-cell memory formation after mild COVID-19. Each CDR3 protein is one row after TCRdb ran MiXCR on the 5' RACE reads. The table has about 170,000 distinct CDR3 sequences, around 13% seen once. The sequencing input was PBMCs or a T cell subset sorted from them (not recorded which). These receptors all stem from a man aged 18 to 35 who had mild COVID-19 (a few samples of this study predate the infection). Cell type and time point are not known. CDR3s include the opening cysteine and the closing phenylalanine or tryptophan. A D gene is named only where the DNA matches it firmly. Clone size, where shown, is once, few, many, or a class for clones that have expanded.

d_call: -
v_call: TRBV4-1
clone_size: few
j_call: TRBJ2-1
cdr3_aa: CASSQGRAGSVVEQFF
cdr3_nt: TGCGCCAGCAGCCAAGGTAGGGCAGGGAGTGTAGTTGAGCAGTTCTTC

d_call: TRBD2
v_call: TRBV5-1
clone_size: many
j_call: TRBJ2-3
cdr3_aa: CASSRLAGGQSDTQYF
cdr3_nt: TGCGCCAGCAGCCGGCTAGCGGGGGGGCAGTCAGATACGCAGTATTTT

d_call: TRBD1
v_call: TRBV20-1
clone_size: few
j_call: TRBJ1-1
cdr3_aa: CSAGDRGYTEAFF
cdr3_nt: TGCAGTGCTGGTGACAGGGGATACACTGAAGCTTTCTTT

d_call: TRBD1
v_call: TRBV7-2
clone_size: -
j_call: TRBJ2-2
cdr3_aa: CASSWTGTVNTGELFF
cdr3_nt: TGTGCCAGCAGCTGGACCGGGACAGTGAACACCGGGGAGCTGTTTTTT

d_call: -
v_call: TRBV7-8
clone_size: few
j_call: TRBJ1-2
cdr3_aa: CASSATTGTIYGYTF
cdr3_nt: TGTGCCAGCAGTGCGACGACGGGGACTATCTATGGCTACACCTTC

d_call: TRBD2
v_call: TRBV5-1
clone_size: -
j_call: TRBJ2-3
cdr3_aa: CASSTIAGSTDTQYF
cdr3_nt: TGCGCCAGCAGCACCATAGCGGGGAGCACAGATACGCAGTATTTT

d_call: TRBD1
v_call: TRBV5-1
clone_size: -
j_call: TRBJ2-5
cdr3_aa: CASSRQGTGSETQYF
cdr3_nt: TGCGCCAGCAGCCGACAGGGGACCGGTTCTGAGACCCAGTACTTC

d_call: TRBD2
v_call: TRBV7-9
clone_size: -
j_call: TRBJ2-5
cdr3_aa: CASSPGLAALETQYF
cdr3_nt: TGTGCCAGCAGCCCCGGACTAGCGGCATTAGAGACCCAGTACTTC

d_call: -
v_call: TRBV20-1
clone_size: many
j_call: TRBJ1-1
cdr3_aa: CSASEGWTEAFF
cdr3_nt: TGCAGTGCTAGTGAGGGGTGGACTGAAGCTTTCTTT

d_call: TRBD1
v_call: TRBV20-1
clone_size: few
j_call: TRBJ2-7
cdr3_aa: CSARGTGRDEQYF
cdr3_nt: TGCAGTGCTAGGGGGACAGGGAGGGACGAGCAGTACTTC

d_call: TRBD1
v_call: TRBV7-9
clone_size: many
j_call: TRBJ2-7
cdr3_aa: CASSRTGYEQYF
cdr3_nt: TGTGCCAGCAGCCGGACAGGCTACGAGCAGTACTTC

d_call: -
v_call: TRBV5-1
clone_size: few
j_call: TRBJ2-3
cdr3_aa: CASSLALNGGTDTQYF
cdr3_nt: TGCGCCAGCAGCTTGGCCCTTAACGGCGGCACAGATACGCAGTATTTT

d_call: TRBD1
v_call: TRBV6-5
clone_size: -
j_call: TRBJ2-4
cdr3_aa: CASARPGQGPLGNIQYF
cdr3_nt: TGTGCCAGCGCACGACCGGGACAGGGTCCCCTCGGAAACATTCAGTACTTC

d_call: -
v_call: TRBV5-1
clone_size: few
j_call: TRBJ1-3
cdr3_aa: CASSSASGSYSGNTIYF
cdr3_nt: TGCGCCAGCAGCTCAGCTTCGGGCAGCTACTCTGGAAACACCATATATTTT

d_call: -
v_call: TRBV29-1
clone_size: few
j_call: TRBJ2-7
cdr3_aa: CSASGPAYEQYF
cdr3_nt: TGCAGCGCCTCGGGACCAGCCTACGAGCAGTACTTC

d_call: TRBD1
v_call: TRBV5-1
clone_size: many
j_call: TRBJ2-3
cdr3_aa: CASSQGVGSGDTQYF
cdr3_nt: TGCGCCAGCAGCCAGGGGGTAGGGAGCGGCGATACGCAGTATTTT

d_call: TRBD2
v_call: TRBV20-1
clone_size: few
j_call: TRBJ2-5
cdr3_aa: CSARGTSGGAQETQYF
cdr3_nt: TGCAGTGCTAGAGGGACTAGCGGGGGGGCCCAAGAGACCCAGTACTTC

d_call: -
v_call: TRBV29-1
clone_size: few
j_call: TRBJ1-3
cdr3_aa: CSVGGGENTIYF
cdr3_nt: TGCAGCGTTGGGGGGGGAGAAAACACCATATATTTT

d_call: TRBD2
v_call: TRBV5-5
clone_size: few
j_call: TRBJ2-3
cdr3_aa: CASSLALAGGRDTQYF
cdr3_nt: TGTGCCAGCAGCTTGGCTCTAGCGGGGGGCCGGGATACGCAGTATTTT

d_call: -
v_call: TRBV20-1
clone_size: medium-sized
j_call: TRBJ1-3
cdr3_aa: CSTPEDTIYF
cdr3_nt: TGCAGTACCCCCGAAGACACCATATATTTT

d_call: -
v_call: TRBV11-3
clone_size: -
j_call: TRBJ2-1
cdr3_aa: CASSFTNNEQFF
cdr3_nt: TGTGCCAGCAGCTTTACCAACAATGAGCAGTTCTTC

d_call: -
v_call: TRBV20-1
clone_size: few
j_call: TRBJ2-3
cdr3_aa: CSASADITDTQYF
cdr3_nt: TGCAGTGCGTCGGCCGATATCACAGATACGCAGTATTTT

d_call: -
v_call: TRBV6-2/TRBV6-3
clone_size: -
j_call: TRBJ1-2
cdr3_aa: CASSYSREGYTF
cdr3_nt: TGTGCCAGCAGTTACTCCAGAGAAGGCTACACCTTC

d_call: -
v_call: TRBV19
clone_size: -
j_call: TRBJ1-5
cdr3_aa: CASTGVWTQPQHF
cdr3_nt: TGTGCCAGTACGGGGGTCTGGACTCAGCCCCAGCATTTT

d_call: -
v_call: TRBV4-3
clone_size: -
j_call: TRBJ1-4
cdr3_aa: CASSPSGVGEKLFF
cdr3_nt: TGCGCCAGCAGCCCCTCGGGAGTCGGTGAAAAACTGTTTTTT

d_call: -
v_call: TRBV12-3/TRBV12-4
clone_size: many
j_call: TRBJ2-3
cdr3_aa: CASSFGQGITDTQYF
cdr3_nt: TGTGCCAGCAGTTTTGGGCAGGGGATCACAGATACGCAGTATTTT

d_call: TRBD1
v_call: TRBV5-1
clone_size: few
j_call: TRBJ2-7
cdr3_aa: CASSLGGQGIEQYF
cdr3_nt: TGCGCCAGCAGCTTGGGGGGACAGGGCATCGAGCAGTACTTC

d_call: TRBD1
v_call: TRBV28
clone_size: -
j_call: TRBJ2-2
cdr3_aa: CASSLGPGGLIGELFF
cdr3_nt: TGTGCCAGCAGTTTAGGCCCAGGGGGCCTGATCGGGGAGCTGTTTTTT

d_call: -
v_call: TRBV14
clone_size: -
j_call: TRBJ1-1
cdr3_aa: CASSQVTNTEAFF
cdr3_nt: TGTGCCAGCAGCCAAGTAACGAACACTGAAGCTTTCTTT

d_call: -
v_call: TRBV12-3/TRBV12-4
clone_size: -
j_call: TRBJ2-4
cdr3_aa: CASRVGTAKNIQYF
cdr3_nt: TGTGCCAGCCGAGTCGGGACAGCCAAAAACATTCAGTACTTC

d_call: -
v_call: TRBV7-9
clone_size: -
j_call: TRBJ2-5
cdr3_aa: CASSFMGTLLQETQYF
cdr3_nt: TGTGCCAGCAGCTTCATGGGGACCCTACTCCAAGAGACCCAGTACTTC

d_call: TRBD2
v_call: TRBV10-3
clone_size: many
j_call: TRBJ2-1
cdr3_aa: CAIRSSSGGYNEQFF
cdr3_nt: TGTGCCATCAGATCGAGTAGCGGGGGCTACAATGAGCAGTTCTTC

d_call: -
v_call: TRBV5-1
clone_size: few
j_call: TRBJ2-5
cdr3_aa: CASSMRTPQETQYF
cdr3_nt: TGCGCCAGCAGCATGAGGACTCCCCAAGAGACCCAGTACTTC

d_call: -
v_call: TRBV5-1
clone_size: -
j_call: TRBJ1-5
cdr3_aa: CASAEESYSNQPQHF
cdr3_nt: TGCGCCAGCGCCGAGGAGTCATATAGCAATCAGCCCCAGCATTTT

d_call: -
v_call: TRBV5-1
clone_size: many
j_call: TRBJ1-1
cdr3_aa: CASSLVGGDYTEAFF
cdr3_nt: TGCGCCAGCAGCTTGGTTGGGGGCGATTACACTGAAGCTTTCTTT

d_call: -
v_call: TRBV4-2
clone_size: few
j_call: TRBJ2-5
cdr3_aa: CASQRGQETQYF
cdr3_nt: TGTGCCAGCCAGAGGGGCCAAGAGACCCAGTACTTC

d_call: TRBD2
v_call: TRBV4-2
clone_size: few
j_call: TRBJ2-2
cdr3_aa: CASSHPSGVRELFF
cdr3_nt: TGTGCCAGCAGCCACCCTAGCGGGGTCCGGGAGCTGTTTTTT

d_call: -
v_call: TRBV7-6
clone_size: -
j_call: TRBJ2-1
cdr3_aa: CASSLGEGVNEQFF
cdr3_nt: TGTGCCAGCAGCTTAGGAGAGGGGGTGAATGAGCAGTTCTTC

d_call: -
v_call: TRBV27
clone_size: -
j_call: TRBJ1-2
cdr3_aa: CASTRGGNYGYTF
cdr3_nt: TGTGCCAGCACCCGGGGGGGAAACTATGGCTACACCTTC